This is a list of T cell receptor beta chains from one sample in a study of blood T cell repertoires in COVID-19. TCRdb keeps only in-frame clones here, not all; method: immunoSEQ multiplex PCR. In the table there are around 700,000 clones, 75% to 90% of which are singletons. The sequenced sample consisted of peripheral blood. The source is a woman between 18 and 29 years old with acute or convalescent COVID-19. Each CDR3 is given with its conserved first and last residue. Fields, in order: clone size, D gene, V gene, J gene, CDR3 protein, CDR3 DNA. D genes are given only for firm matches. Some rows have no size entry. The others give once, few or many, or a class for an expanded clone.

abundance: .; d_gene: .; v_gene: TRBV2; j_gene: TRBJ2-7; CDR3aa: CASSEAGGETPEYF; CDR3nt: TGTGCCAGCAGTGAAGCGGGCGGGGAGACCCCAGAGTACTTC
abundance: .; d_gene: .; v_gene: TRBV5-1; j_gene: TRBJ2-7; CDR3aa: CASSYRDRSYEQYF; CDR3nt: TGCGCCAGCAGCTACAGGGATCGCTCCTACGAGCAGTACTTC
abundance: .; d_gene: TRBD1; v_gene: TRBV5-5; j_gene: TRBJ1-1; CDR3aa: CASSTRQGALGTEAFF; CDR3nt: TGTGCCAGCAGCACCAGACAGGGGGCTTTGGGAACTGAAGCTTTCTTT
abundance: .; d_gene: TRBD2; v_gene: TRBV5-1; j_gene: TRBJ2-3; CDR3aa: CASRARTSGGAVIDTQYF; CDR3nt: TGCGCCAGCAGAGCTAGGACTAGCGGGGGGGCCGTGATAGATACGCAGTATTTT
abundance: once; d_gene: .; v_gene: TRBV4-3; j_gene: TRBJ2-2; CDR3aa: CASSQEGGGTGELFF; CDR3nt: TGCGCCAGCAGCCAAGAGGGGGGTGGCACCGGGGAGCTGTTTTTT
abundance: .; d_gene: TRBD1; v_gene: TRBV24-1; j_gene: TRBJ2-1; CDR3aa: CATSDRGTGGSHEQFF; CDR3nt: TGTGCCACCAGTGACCGAGGGACAGGGGGCTCGCATGAGCAGTTCTTC
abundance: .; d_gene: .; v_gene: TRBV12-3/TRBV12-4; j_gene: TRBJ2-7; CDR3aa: CASSPRGSDEQYF; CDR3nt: TGTGCCAGCAGCCCTCGGGGATCTGACGAGCAGTACTTC
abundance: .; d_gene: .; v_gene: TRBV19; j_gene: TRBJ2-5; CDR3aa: CASSIAGVGTQYF; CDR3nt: TGTGCCAGTAGTATAGCCGGGGTGGGGACCCAGTACTTC
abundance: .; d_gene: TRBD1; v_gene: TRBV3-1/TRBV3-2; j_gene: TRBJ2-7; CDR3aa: CASSRKDRGYYEQYF; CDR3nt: TGTGCCAGCAGCCGGAAGGACAGGGGTTACTACGAGCAGTACTTC
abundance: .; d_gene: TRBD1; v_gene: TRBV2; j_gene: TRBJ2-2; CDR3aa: CASRLDRGLVTGELFF; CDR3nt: TGTGCCAGCAGGCTGGACAGGGGGCTCGTCACCGGGGAGCTGTTTTTT
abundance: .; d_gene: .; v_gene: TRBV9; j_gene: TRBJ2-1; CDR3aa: CASSVKGYSYNEQFF; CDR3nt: TGTGCCAGCAGCGTAAAGGGGTACTCCTACAATGAGCAGTTCTTC
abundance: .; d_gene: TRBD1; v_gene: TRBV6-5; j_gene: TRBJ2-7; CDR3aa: CASKGDSSYEQYF; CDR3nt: TGTGCCAGCAAGGGGGACAGTTCCTACGAGCAGTACTTC
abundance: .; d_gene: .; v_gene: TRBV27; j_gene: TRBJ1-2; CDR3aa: CASSPTGPQGGYTF; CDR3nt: TGTGCCAGCAGCCCGACAGGCCCTCAGGGGGGCTACACCTTC